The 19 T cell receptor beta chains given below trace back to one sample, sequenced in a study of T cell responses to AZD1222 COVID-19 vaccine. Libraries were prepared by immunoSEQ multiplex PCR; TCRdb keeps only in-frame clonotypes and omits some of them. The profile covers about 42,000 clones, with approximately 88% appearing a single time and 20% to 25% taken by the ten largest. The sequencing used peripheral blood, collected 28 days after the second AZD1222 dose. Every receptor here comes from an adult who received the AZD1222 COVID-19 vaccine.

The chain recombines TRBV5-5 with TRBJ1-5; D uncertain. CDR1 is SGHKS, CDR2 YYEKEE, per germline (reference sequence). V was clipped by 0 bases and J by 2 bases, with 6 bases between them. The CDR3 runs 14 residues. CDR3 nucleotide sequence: TGTGCCAGCAGCTTGGGCAATGGCAATCAGCCCCAGCATTTT. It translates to CASSLGNGNQPQHF.

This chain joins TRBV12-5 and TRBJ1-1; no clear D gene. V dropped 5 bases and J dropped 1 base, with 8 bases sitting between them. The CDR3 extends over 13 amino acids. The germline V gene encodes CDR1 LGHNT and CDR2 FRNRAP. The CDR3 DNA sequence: TGTGCTAGTGGTACTCCAGCGAACACTGAAGCTTTCTTT. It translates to CASGTPANTEAFF.

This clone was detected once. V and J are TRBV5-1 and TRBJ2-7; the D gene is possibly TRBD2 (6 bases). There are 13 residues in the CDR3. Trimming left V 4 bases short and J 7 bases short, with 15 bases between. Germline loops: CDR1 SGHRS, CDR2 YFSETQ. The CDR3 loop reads CASSPHGGGEQYF. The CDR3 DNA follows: TGCGCCAGCAGCCCTCACGGGGGTGGTGAGCAGTACTTC.

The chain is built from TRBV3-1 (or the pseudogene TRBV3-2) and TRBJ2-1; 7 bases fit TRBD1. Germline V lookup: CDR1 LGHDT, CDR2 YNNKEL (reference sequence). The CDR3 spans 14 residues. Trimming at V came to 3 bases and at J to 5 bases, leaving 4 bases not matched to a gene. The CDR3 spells CASSHWDRNNEQFF. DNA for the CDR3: TGTGCCAGCAGCCATTGGGACAGAAACAATGAGCAGTTCTTC.

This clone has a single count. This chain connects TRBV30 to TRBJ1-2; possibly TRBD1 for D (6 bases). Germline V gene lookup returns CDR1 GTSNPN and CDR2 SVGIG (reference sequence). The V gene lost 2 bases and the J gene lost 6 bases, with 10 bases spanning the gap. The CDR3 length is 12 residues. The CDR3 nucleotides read TGTGCCTGGAGTATTGGGGGCGATGGCTACACCTTC. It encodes CAWSIGGDGYTF. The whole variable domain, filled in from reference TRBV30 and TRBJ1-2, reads SQTIHQWPATLVQPVGSPLSLECTVEGTSNPNLYWYRQAAGRGLQLLFYSVGIGQISSEVPQNLSASRPQDRQFILSSKKLLLSDSGFYLCAWSIGGDGYTFGSGTRLTVV.

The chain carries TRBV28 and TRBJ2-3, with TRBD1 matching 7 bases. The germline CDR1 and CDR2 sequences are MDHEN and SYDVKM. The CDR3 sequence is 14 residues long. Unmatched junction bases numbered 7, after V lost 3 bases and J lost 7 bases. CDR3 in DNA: TGTGCCAGCAGTTTGGGGGACAGAGGACATACGCAGTATTTT. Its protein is CASSLGDRGHTQYF.

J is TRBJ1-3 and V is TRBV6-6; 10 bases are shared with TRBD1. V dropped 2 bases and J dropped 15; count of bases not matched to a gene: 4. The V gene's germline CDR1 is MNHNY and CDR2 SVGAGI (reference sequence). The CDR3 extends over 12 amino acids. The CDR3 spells CASSYPGQGRYF. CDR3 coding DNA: TGTGCCAGCAGTTACCCGGGACAGGGGAGATATTTT.

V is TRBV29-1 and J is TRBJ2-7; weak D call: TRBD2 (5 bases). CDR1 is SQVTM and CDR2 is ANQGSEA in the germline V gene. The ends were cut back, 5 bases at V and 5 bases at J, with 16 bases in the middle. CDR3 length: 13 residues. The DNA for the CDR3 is TGCAGCGTTAAAGTTACCGTGGGAGACGAGCAGTACTTC. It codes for CSVKVTVGDEQYF.

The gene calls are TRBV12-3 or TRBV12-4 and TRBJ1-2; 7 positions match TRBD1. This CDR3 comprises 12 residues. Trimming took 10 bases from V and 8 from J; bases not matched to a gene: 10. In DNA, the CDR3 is TGTGCCACAATTCCAGGGGGATTCGGCTACACCTTC. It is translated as CATIPGGFGYTF.

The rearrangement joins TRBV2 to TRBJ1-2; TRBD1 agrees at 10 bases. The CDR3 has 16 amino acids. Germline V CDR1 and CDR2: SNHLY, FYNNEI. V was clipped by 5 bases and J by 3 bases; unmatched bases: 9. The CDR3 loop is CASSPDRGRRDYGYTF. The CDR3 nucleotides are TGTGCCAGCAGTCCCGACAGGGGGCGGCGGGACTATGGCTACACCTTC.

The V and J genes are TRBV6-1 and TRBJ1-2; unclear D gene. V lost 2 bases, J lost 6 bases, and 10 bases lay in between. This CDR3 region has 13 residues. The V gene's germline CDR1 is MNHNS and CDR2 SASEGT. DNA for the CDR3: TGTGCCAGCAGTGAACTTCGGACCGATGGCTACACCTTC. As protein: CASSELRTDGYTF.

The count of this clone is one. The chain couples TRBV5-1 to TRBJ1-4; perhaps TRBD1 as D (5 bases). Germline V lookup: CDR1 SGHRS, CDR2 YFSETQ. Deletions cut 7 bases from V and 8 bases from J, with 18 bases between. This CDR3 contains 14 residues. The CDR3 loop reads CASAGVGVREKLFF. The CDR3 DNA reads TGCGCCAGCGCTGGGGTAGGGGTCCGCGAAAAACTGTTTTTT.

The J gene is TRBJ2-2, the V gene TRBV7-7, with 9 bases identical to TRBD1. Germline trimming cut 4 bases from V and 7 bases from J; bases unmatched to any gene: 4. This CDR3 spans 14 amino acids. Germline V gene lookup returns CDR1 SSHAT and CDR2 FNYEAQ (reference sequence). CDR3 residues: CASSWGTGYGELFF. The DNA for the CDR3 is TGTGCCAGCAGCTGGGGGACAGGGTACGGGGAGCTGTTTTTT.

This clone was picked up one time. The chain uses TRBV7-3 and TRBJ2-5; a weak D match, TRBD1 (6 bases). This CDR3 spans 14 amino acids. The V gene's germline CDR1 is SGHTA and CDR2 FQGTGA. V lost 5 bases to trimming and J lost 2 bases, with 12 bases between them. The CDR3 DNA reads TGTGCCAGCAGCCCCGGGACATTTCAAGAGACCCAGTACTTC. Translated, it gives CASSPGTFQETQYF.

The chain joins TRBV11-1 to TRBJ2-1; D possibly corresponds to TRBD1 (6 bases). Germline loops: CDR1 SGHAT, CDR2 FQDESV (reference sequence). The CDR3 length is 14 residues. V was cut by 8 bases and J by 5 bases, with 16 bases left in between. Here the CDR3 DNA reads TGTGCCAGCGGGGGCCCGACGTGGGACAATGAGCAGTTCTTC. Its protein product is CASGGPTWDNEQFF.

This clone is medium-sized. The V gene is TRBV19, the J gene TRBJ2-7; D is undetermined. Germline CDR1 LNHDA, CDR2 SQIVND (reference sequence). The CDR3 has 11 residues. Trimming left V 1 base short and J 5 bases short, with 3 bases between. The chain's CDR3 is CASSIGNEQYF. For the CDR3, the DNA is TGTGCCAGTAGTATAGGAAACGAGCAGTACTTC.

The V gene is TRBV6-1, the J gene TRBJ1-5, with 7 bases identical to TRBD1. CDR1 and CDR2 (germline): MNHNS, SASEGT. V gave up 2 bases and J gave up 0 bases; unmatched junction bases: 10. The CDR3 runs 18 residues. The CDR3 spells CASSEIGGGAGSNQPQHF. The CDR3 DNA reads TGTGCCAGCAGTGAAATCGGAGGGGGCGCAGGTAGCAATCAGCCCCAGCATTTT.

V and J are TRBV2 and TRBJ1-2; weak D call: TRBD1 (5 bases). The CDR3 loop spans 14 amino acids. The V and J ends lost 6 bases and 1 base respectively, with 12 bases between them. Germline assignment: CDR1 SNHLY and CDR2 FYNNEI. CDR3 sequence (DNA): TGTGCCAGCAGGGGGGACGGAATTAACTATGGCTACACCTTC. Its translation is CASRGDGINYGYTF.

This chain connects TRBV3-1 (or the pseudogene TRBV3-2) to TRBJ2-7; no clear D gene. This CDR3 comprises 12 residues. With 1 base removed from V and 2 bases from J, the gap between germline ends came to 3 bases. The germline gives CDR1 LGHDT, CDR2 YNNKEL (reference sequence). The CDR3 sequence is CASSQAAYEQYF. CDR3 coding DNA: TGTGCCAGCAGCCAAGCCGCCTACGAGCAGTACTTC.